The sequence of this T cell receptor (beta chain) was determined in a study of shared clonotypes between healthy human individuals. The CDR3 contains 14 residues. Germline-derived CDR1 and CDR2 are MNHEY and SMNVEV (reference sequence). V trimming: 5 bases; J trimming: 4 bases; junction bases outside the gene matches: 8. Only CD45RO-negative cells positively selected for CCR7 counted as naive CD8 cells, so terminally differentiated effector memory CD45RA+ cells were excluded. Sequencing used immunoSEQ multiplex PCR; TCRdb keeps in-frame clones, though not all of them. The repertoire holds roughly 2,000,000 clones, with 93% as singletons.

The chain carries TRBV27 and TRBJ2-7, with 7 bases aligning to TRBD2. This sequence originates from a young man in good health. Some clones in this sample may be carry-over from other donors' samples. Sample: naive CD8+ T cells from PBMCs. The CDR3 spells CASSPTRRGYEQYF. CDR3 DNA sequence: TGTGCCAGCAGTCCTACCCGGCGGGGGTACGAGCAGTACTTC.